This T cell receptor (beta chain) was captured by sequencing in a study of T-cell memory formation after mild COVID-19 (dated by TCRdb to the early 2020s). Background on the whole study: Most TCR sequence clusters were specific to one of the two donors. Longitudinal TCRalpha and TCRbeta repertoire sequencing tracked T-cell clones expanding and contracting after mild COVID-19 in a couple of donors. Two young, previously healthy adult volunteers, one female and one male, were included in the cohort.

TCRdb lists the instrument as Illumina NovaSeq 6000. TCRalpha and TCRbeta cDNA libraries were constructed by 5'RACE with constant-segment primers, with sample barcodes and unique molecular identifiers being introduced. RNA was extracted from every sample with Trizol reagent. Library amplification was performed in two PCR steps, and a second sample barcode and Illumina TruSeq adapters were introduced in the second step. Libraries were sequenced on an Illumina NovaSeq with 2 x 150 bp paired-end reads. Concerning the study's data processing: The reads were demultiplexed and collapsed into UMI-guided consensus sequences using migec v1.2.7. Using mixcr v2.1.11, UMI consensuses were aligned to TRA and TRB V and J templates and then assembled into clonotypes. A clonotype was counted as expanded or contracted only if both edgeR and NoisET called the change significant, with noise models trained on biological replicates. edgeR calls used a false discovery rate-adjusted p below 0.01 and a log2 fold-change threshold of 1. PCA with hierarchical clustering of max-normalized trajectories of the 1000 most abundant clonotypes was used as exploratory dynamics analysis. Separately sequenced CD4+ and CD8+ repertoires were used to assign the CD4 or CD8 phenotype of responding clones. Clones were called with MiXCR by TCRdb after fastp trimmed the public reads at Q25, and only in-frame beta chains were retained. Entries are consolidated by CDR3 protein sequence, retaining the most common genes and DNA. The V and J calls follow TCRdb's processing rather than the paper's. This sample is represented by over 350,000 distinct CDR3 sequences; roughly a quarter of them were singletons. The ten largest clones add up to roughly 8.9% of the sample.

PBMCs were isolated by Ficoll-Paque density gradient centrifugation. This clonotype appeared once. This clone's antigen is unknown. Base qualities are not at hand, and no much larger clone is one base apart. What the study reported, not specific to this receptor: Contracting CD4+ clones appeared mostly in the CM and EM memory subsets, whereas CD8+ clones were enriched in EMRA. Some responding clones were detected in pre-infection memory, which suggested that pre-existing cross-reactive memory T cells had joined the SARS-CoV-2 response. From day 15 to 85, contracting clones showed balanced CD4/CD8 phenotypes, whereas a second wave of clones that expanded from day 15 to 37 leaned towards CD4+. SARS-CoV-2 specificity was not confirmed for the second-wave clones peaking on day 37. The study included only a couple of mild cases, and larger cohorts that include severe cases with pre-infection samples were judged to be necessary.

The sequencing sample was made of PBMCs or a T cell subset sorted from them (not recorded which). The sequence came from an adult woman who had mild COVID-19 (a few samples of this study predate the infection). The sample titles of this study are shuffled in the database, so cell type and time point are left out; the donor was told from shared clones.

The bases are TGTGCCAGCAGCTTGGTAGGGGACCCTTCCTCGGGCACCATATATTTT. Translated, this is CASSLVGDPSSGTIYF. The chain was built from TRBV5-8 and TRBJ1-3; TRBD1 might be the D gene, on 5 matching bases. V is reduced by 0 bases and J by 9 bases, leaving a spacing of 19 bases between them. The CDR3 runs 16 residues from the cysteine to the phenylalanine. Only the CDR3 portion is preserved as DNA: 48 bases, with reading frame beginning at the first base. The germline V gene provides CDR1 SGHTS and CDR2 YDEGEE.